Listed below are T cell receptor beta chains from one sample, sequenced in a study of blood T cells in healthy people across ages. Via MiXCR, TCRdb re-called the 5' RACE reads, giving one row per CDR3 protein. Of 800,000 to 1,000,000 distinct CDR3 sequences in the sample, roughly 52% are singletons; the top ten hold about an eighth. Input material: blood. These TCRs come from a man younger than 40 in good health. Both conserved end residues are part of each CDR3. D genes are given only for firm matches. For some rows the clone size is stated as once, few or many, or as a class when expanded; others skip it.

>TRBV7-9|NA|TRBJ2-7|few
TGTGCCAGCAGCTCGGGCCGGGGCTACACCTACGAGCAGTACTTC
CASSSGRGYTYEQYF
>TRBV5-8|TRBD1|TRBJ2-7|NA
TGTGTCAGCAGCCTGGGACAGGGTCTTTACGAGCAGTACTTC
CVSSLGQGLYEQYF
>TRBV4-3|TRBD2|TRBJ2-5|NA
TGCGCCAGCAGCCAAGAAGGCGGGGGGGCCACGTTTGGAGAGACCCAGTACTTC
CASSQEGGGATFGETQYF
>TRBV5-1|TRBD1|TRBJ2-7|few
TGCGCCAGCAGCTCAGGGTGGGGACAGACCACCTACGAGCAGTACTTC
CASSSGWGQTTYEQYF
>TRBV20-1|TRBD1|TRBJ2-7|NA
TGCAGTGCCGGACAGGGCAAGGCCTACGAGCAGTACTTC
CSAGQGKAYEQYF
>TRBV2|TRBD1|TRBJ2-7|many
TGTGCCAGCAGTCGACAGGGGATGGCCTACGAGCAGTACTTC
CASSRQGMAYEQYF
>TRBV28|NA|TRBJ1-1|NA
TGTGCCAGCAGTTTGAGTCGGGGGGAAGCTTTCTTT
CASSLSRGEAFF
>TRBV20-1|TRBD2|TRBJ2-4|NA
TGCAGTGCTAGGCGGGGACTAGCGGGGGTTACCAGCTCCTACAATGAGCAGTACTTC
CSARRGLAGVTSSYNEQYF
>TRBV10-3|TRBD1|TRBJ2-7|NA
TGTGCCATCAGTGAGTCGGGACAGGGTGGAGCTTACGAGCAGTACTTC
CAISESGQGGAYEQYF
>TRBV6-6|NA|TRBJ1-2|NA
TGTGCCAGCAGTGACGAGAGATTCAATGGCTACACCTTC
CASSDERFNGYTF
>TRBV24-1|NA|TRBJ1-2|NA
TGTGCCACCAGTTTCGGCGGGCACTATGGCTACACCTTC
CATSFGGHYGYTF
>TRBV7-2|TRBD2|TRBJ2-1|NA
TGTGCCAGCAGCTTATTAGCGGGGGGGCAGAAGACCCAGTTCTTC
CASSLLAGGQKTQFF
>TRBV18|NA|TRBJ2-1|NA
TGTGCCAGCTCACCACGCGGGGAACTCTACGAGCAGTTCTTC
CASSPRGELYEQFF
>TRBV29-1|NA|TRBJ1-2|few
TGCAGCGTTGAGGGGGACTATGGCTACACCTTC
CSVEGDYGYTF
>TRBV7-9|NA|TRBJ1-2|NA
TGTGCCAGCAGCTTAGGTGTCAGGGTACCCTATGGCTACACCTTC
CASSLGVRVPYGYTF
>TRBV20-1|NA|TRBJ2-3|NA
TGCAGTGCTAGAGATCTAGAGGGGACCTACACAGATACGAAGTATTTT
CSARDLEGTYTDTKYF
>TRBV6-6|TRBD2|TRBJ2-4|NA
TGTGCCAGCAACCCAGCGACTAGCCGGGGCATTCAGTACTTC
CASNPATSRGIQYF
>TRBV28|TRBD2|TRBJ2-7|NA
TGTGCCAGCAGTTTCCTAGCGGGGGGAGGCGAGCAGTACTTC
CASSFLAGGGEQYF
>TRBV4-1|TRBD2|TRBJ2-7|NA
TGCGCCAGCAGCCAAGAAGCGGGGTACAACGAGCAGTACTTC
CASSQEAGYNEQYF
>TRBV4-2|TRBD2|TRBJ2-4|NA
TGTGCCAGCAGCGCGACTAGCGGGAGGAGGAACATTCAGTACTTC
CASSATSGRRNIQYF
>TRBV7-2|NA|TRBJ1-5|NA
TGTGCCAGCAGCAACCGGGACATATTAAATCAGCCCCAGCATTTT
CASSNRDILNQPQHF